The source of this T cell receptor (beta chain) is a study of cytomegalovirus exposure and HLA in healthy donors. The CDR3 has 12 amino acids. Trimming pared 5 bases from V and 7 bases from J, leaving 9 bases between. Germline CDR1 is PRHDT and CDR2 is FYEKMQ (reference sequence). The PCR contained 60 Vbeta and 13 Jbeta primers. Sequencing used immunoSEQ multiplex PCR; TCRdb keeps in-frame clones, though not all of them. This repertoire shows over 150,000 clones, around 80% found once; its top ten account for under 4.5%. The TCR originated in a woman between 40 and 50 years old in good health and CMV-seronegative. This sequence joins TRBV13 and TRBJ1-5; a weak D match, TRBD1 (6 bases). Sequenced material: PBMCs. As DNA, the CDR3 is TGTGCCAGCAGCCTCGGACAGCAGCCCCAGCATTTT. Translated, it gives CASSLGQQPQHF.